The subject of this entry is one T cell receptor beta chain. This entry belongs to a study of blood T cell repertoires in COVID-19. As for the study in general: Samples of COVID-19 (acute and convalescent) were obtained from the United States, Italy and Spain. Sample material is recorded as cDNA or gDNA derived from T cells, B-cell-depleted T cells, or PBMCs.

Original processing methods: Reference gene primer amplification gave nucleated cell count estimates. Some clones are missing from TCRdb's copy, which holds only in-frame ones; the method was immunoSEQ multiplex PCR. D and trimming were read from the DNA, whereas the V and J calls and clone size are those reported in that table. The top ten hold around 6.8% of the sample, which has more than 130,000 clones, roughly 80% seen once. The V gene end was trimmed by 5 bases and the J gene end by 6 bases; junction bases not matched to a gene: 6. The germline gives CDR1 SGHVS, CDR2 FQNEAQ. The CDR3 contains 13 residues.

The source of this sequence is a human donor in a cohort sampled during active COVID-19. Material for sequencing was peripheral blood. The rearrangement links TRBV7-8 to TRBJ2-5; 7 positions match TRBD2. The CDR3: CASSLGEGKTQYF. The CDR3 DNA is TGTGCCAGCAGCCTCGGGGAGGGCAAGACCCAGTACTTC.